A selection of T cell receptor beta chains follows, all from one sample in a study of blood T cells in healthy people across ages. From the 5' RACE reads, TCRdb called clonotypes with MiXCR, one entry per CDR3 protein. The sample holds some 640,000 distinct CDR3 sequences, 45% to 50% seen once. Sequencing input: blood. The receptors shown here come from a woman aged 55-70 years in good health. Each CDR3 is given with its conserved first and last residue. D genes are given only for firm matches. Only some rows state a clone size, as once, few, many or a class for expanded clones.

V gene	clone size	D gene	J gene	CDR3 DNA	CDR3 protein
TRBV30	NA	NA	TRBJ2-7	TGTGCCTGGAGACGACAGAACTACGAGCAGTACTTC	CAWRRQNYEQYF
TRBV7-9	NA	TRBD2	TRBJ2-5	TGTGCCAGCAGCTCAAACGGGGCTAGCGGGACCCAAGAGACCCAGTACTTC	CASSSNGASGTQETQYF
TRBV5-1	NA	TRBD1	TRBJ2-7	TGCGCCAGCAGCCCGTATGGGACAGAGTACAATGAGCAGTACTTC	CASSPYGTEYNEQYF
TRBV28	few	TRBD2	TRBJ2-7	TGTGCCAGCAGCTCCTATGGGGCTAGCGGTTCCTACGAGCAGTACTTC	CASSSYGASGSYEQYF
TRBV2	NA	NA	TRBJ2-1	TGTGCCAGCACCGCACGGGCCGAGCAGTTCTTC	CASTARAEQFF
TRBV24-1	few	NA	TRBJ2-7	TGTGCCACCAGTGACCGACTTAGTCACCTCAACGGGACACCTATTTACGAGCAGTACTTC	CATSDRLSHLNGTPIYEQYF
TRBV9	NA	TRBD1	TRBJ2-7	TGTGCCAGCAGCGCAACTGGACAGGGCTACGAGCAGTACTTC	CASSATGQGYEQYF
TRBV4-1	NA	TRBD1	TRBJ1-2	TGCGCCAGCAGCCAACCCCGGTCCGGGGACAGAGACTATGGCTACACCTTC	CASSQPRSGDRDYGYTF
TRBV3-1	NA	TRBD1	TRBJ2-1	TGTGCCAGCAGCCTTCTACAGGGGGCGAGTGAGCAGTTCTTC	CASSLLQGASEQFF
TRBV25-1	NA	NA	TRBJ2-3	TGTGCCAGCAGTGAATTCTCCCCAGGTGGGACAGATACGCAGTATTTT	CASSEFSPGGTDTQYF
TRBV2	few	NA	TRBJ1-1	TGTGCCAGCAATTGGAAGGGGTGGAACACTGAAGCTTTCTTT	CASNWKGWNTEAFF
TRBV9	few	TRBD1	TRBJ2-1	TGTGCCAGCAGCTACCTTCCGGGACAGGGGTCGAATGAGCAGTTCTTC	CASSYLPGQGSNEQFF
TRBV6-6	few	NA	TRBJ2-5	TGTGCCAGCACCCTCCAGTTACAGACACGGACTGAGTACTTC	CASTLQLQTRTEYF
TRBV6-5	NA	NA	TRBJ2-1	TGTGCCAGCAGTTACGGTGACCCTGCTACCTACAATGAGCAGTTCTTC	CASSYGDPATYNEQFF
TRBV12-3/TRBV12-4	NA	NA	TRBJ2-3	TGTGCCAACAGCCGGGACAACGTGGATACGCAGTATTTT	CANSRDNVDTQYF
TRBV7-2	few	TRBD2	TRBJ2-1	TGTGCCAGCAGCCGTAGCGGGAGTGAGGTTGAGCAGTTCTTC	CASSRSGSEVEQFF
TRBV20-1	NA	TRBD2	TRBJ2-7	TGCAGTGCCCCGATGCTAGCGGGAGAATCCTACAATGAGCAGTACTTC	CSAPMLAGESYNEQYF
TRBV7-9	few	NA	TRBJ2-7	TGTGCCAGCACCCTCGGTGGAGGGTTCGCCTACGAGCAGTACTTC	CASTLGGGFAYEQYF
TRBV18	NA	TRBD2	TRBJ2-7	TGTGCCAGCTCGCGGGGACTAGCGAGCAATGAGCAGTACTTC	CASSRGLASNEQYF
TRBV10-3	NA	NA	TRBJ2-3	TGTGCCATCAGGCGGGCCTCAGGAGATACGCAGTATTTT	CAIRRASGDTQYF
TRBV3-1	NA	NA	TRBJ1-1	TGTGCCAGCAGCCAAGGGCCGACGGGTACACTGGAAGCTTTCTTT	CASSQGPTGTLEAFF
TRBV29-1	few	NA	TRBJ1-1	TGCAGCGGGCGACAGGCGCAGAACACTGAAGCTTTCTTT	CSGRQAQNTEAFF
TRBV29-1	NA	NA	TRBJ2-3	TGCAGCGTTGAGAGGCAGGGCACAGATACGCAGTATTTT	CSVERQGTDTQYF
TRBV5-1	few	NA	TRBJ2-1	TGCGCCAGCAGCTTCCGGACGAATGAGCAGTTCTTC	CASSFRTNEQFF
TRBV5-5	NA	NA	TRBJ2-1	TGTACCAGCAGATTGGTAGGGTCCAATGAGCAGTTCTTC	CTSRLVGSNEQFF
TRBV12-3/TRBV12-4	few	TRBD2	TRBJ2-1	TGTGCCAGCAGTTTGCTAGCGGGAGTAGCAAATGAGCAGTTCTTC	CASSLLAGVANEQFF
TRBV20-1	NA	TRBD1	TRBJ2-3	TGCAGTGCCAGCGGACAGGGGGCAAGGGTAGATACGCAGTATTTT	CSASGQGARVDTQYF
TRBV5-1	few	TRBD2	TRBJ2-1	TGCGCCAGCAGTTTTGGGACTAAAAATGAGCAGTTCTTC	CASSFGTKNEQFF
TRBV20-1	NA	NA	TRBJ1-1	TGCAGTGCCTCACCCCTCGTGGGGGCTGGGACTGAAGCTTTCTTT	CSASPLVGAGTEAFF
TRBV28	NA	TRBD2	TRBJ2-1	TGTGCCAGCAGTGCCCGGCGGGGGGGAGAAAACAATGAGCAGTTCTTC	CASSARRGGENNEQFF
TRBV20-1	few	TRBD1	TRBJ1-2	TGCAGCGCTAAGCCCCGACAGGGTGGATATGGCTACACCTTC	CSAKPRQGGYGYTF
TRBV29-1	few	NA	TRBJ2-3	TGCAGCGTAGGGGACTCCCGAACCGAGCAGTATTTT	CSVGDSRTEQYF
TRBV29-1	few	TRBD2	TRBJ2-1	TGCAGCGTTGGGGCGGGAGTTGAGCAGTTCTTC	CSVGAGVEQFF
TRBV20-1	few	TRBD2	TRBJ2-7	TGCAGTGCTAGGAGTGGACTAGCCTACGAGCAGTACTTC	CSARSGLAYEQYF
TRBV29-1	few	NA	TRBJ1-2	TGCAGCGTTGTGGCGGGCATATATGGCTACACCTTC	CSVVAGIYGYTF
TRBV2	few	TRBD1	TRBJ2-3	TGTGCCAGCAGTGTCTTCGGGACAGGGAACCCAGATACGCAGTATTTT	CASSVFGTGNPDTQYF
TRBV6-1	NA	NA	TRBJ2-6	TGTGCCAGCAGTCGAGGCGGGACGGCGTCCTCTGGGGCCAACGTCCTGACTTTC	CASSRGGTASSGANVLTF
TRBV4-3	few	NA	TRBJ2-7	TGCGCCAGCAGCCAAGATCTGGGAGGGGGCATGGACGAGCAGTACTTC	CASSQDLGGGMDEQYF
TRBV29-1	few	TRBD1	TRBJ2-5	TGCAGCGCCCTACAAACAGGGGGCGGTGAGCAGTACTTC	CSALQTGGGEQYF
TRBV10-3	NA	NA	TRBJ2-6	TGTGCCTCACACCCTCGGGCGCTGGGGGCCAACGTCCTGACTTTC	CASHPRALGANVLTF
TRBV10-3	few	NA	TRBJ2-1	TGTGCCATCAGTGAGAGCCAAGGGGGATCCTACAATGAGCAGTTCTTC	CAISESQGGSYNEQFF
TRBV10-2	few	NA	TRBJ2-1	TGCGCCAGCACCCGGGACCCTGTTCAAAACAATGAGCAGTTCTTC	CASTRDPVQNNEQFF
TRBV20-1	NA	TRBD1	TRBJ1-6	TGCAGTGCTCCTGGGACAGCTAGCTCCTATAATTCACCCCTCCACTTT	CSAPGTASSYNSPLHF
TRBV6-6	many	NA	TRBJ2-1	TGTGCCAGCAGCTTGTCGGCGGGATACAATGAGCAGTTCTTC	CASSLSAGYNEQFF
TRBV20-1	many	TRBD1	TRBJ1-1	TGCAGTGCTGTCAGGACAGGGGGCGTCGGAGCTTTCTTT	CSAVRTGGVGAFF
TRBV12-3/TRBV12-4	NA	NA	TRBJ2-3	TGTGCCAGCAGTCCACCCCCGGCCGGGACTTCGCAGTATTTT	CASSPPPAGTSQYF
TRBV4-3	few	TRBD2	TRBJ2-7	TGCGCCAGCAGCCATGGCTTGACTAGCGGGACCTACGAGCAGTACTTC	CASSHGLTSGTYEQYF
TRBV7-2	few	TRBD2	TRBJ2-7	TGTGCCAGCAGCCTTAGCGGGAGTTGGTACGAGCAGTACTTC	CASSLSGSWYEQYF
TRBV28	NA	TRBD1	TRBJ2-2	TGTGCCAGCAGGCCGGGACAGGGGACCGGGGAGCTGTTTTTT	CASRPGQGTGELFF
TRBV15	NA	TRBD1	TRBJ2-7	TGTGCCACCAGCAGTGACAGGGGCCCGTATGAGCAGTACTTC	CATSSDRGPYEQYF
TRBV10-3	NA	NA	TRBJ2-1	TGTGCCATCAGTGGGACGGGCGATGGGCAGTTCTTC	CAISGTGDGQFF
TRBV20-1	NA	TRBD1	TRBJ2-3	TGCAGTGCTAGACCTACGGACAGGGGCCCGGATACGCAGTATTTT	CSARPTDRGPDTQYF
TRBV7-9	many	TRBD1	TRBJ2-1	TGTGCCGGGACAGGGGGAGGGAATGAGCAGTTCTTC	CAGTGGGNEQFF
TRBV18	NA	NA	TRBJ1-6	TGTGCCAGCTCAACCTCCGGGACAACAAATTCACCCCTCCACTTT	CASSTSGTTNSPLHF
TRBV6-2/TRBV6-3	NA	NA	TRBJ2-1	TGTGCCAGCACCAAGGGGGTAGTAGCCTACAATGAGCAGTTCTTC	CASTKGVVAYNEQFF
TRBV11-2	NA	TRBD2	TRBJ2-1	TGTGCCAGCAGCTCCGGACTAGCGGGAGGTGTCTTGGGCAATGAGCAGTTCTTC	CASSSGLAGGVLGNEQFF
TRBV27	few	NA	TRBJ1-2	TGTGCCAGCAGTTTTTTAGCGGGGGCGGTTGGCTACACCTTC	CASSFLAGAVGYTF
TRBV5-1	NA	NA	TRBJ1-1	TGCGCCAGCAGCAATACAGGGAACACTGAAGCTTTCTTT	CASSNTGNTEAFF
TRBV5-6	NA	NA	TRBJ2-6	TGTGCCAGCAGCTTGGGCTTACAAGTTACCACTGGGGCCAACGTCCTGACTTTC	CASSLGLQVTTGANVLTF
TRBV14	few	NA	TRBJ1-4	TGTGCCAGCAGCCAAAAAAGACGGGGAGGTGAAAAACTGTTTTTT	CASSQKRRGGEKLFF